The 32 T cell receptor beta chains listed next were all sequenced from one sample in a study of blood T cells in healthy people across ages (dated by TCRdb to the mid-2010s). Preparation of the library involved 5' RACE. For sequencing, an Illumina HiSeq 2500 was employed. A second about 7 to 11 cycle PCR used a sample-barcoded 5' primer and a J-beta primer mix. Clones were called with MiXCR by TCRdb after fastp trimmed the public reads at Q25, and only in-frame beta chains were retained. Rows with a matching CDR3 protein are joined into one entry that keeps the most common DNA and genes. In all, the sample holds 800,000 to 1,000,000 distinct CDR3 sequences, and roughly 52% of those were seen once. The top ten clones comprise 13% of the sample. Sequencing used blood. Receptor source: a man in his thirties or forties in good health.

For this clonotype: One junction end does not reproduce the germline sequence, and a read error may be involved. The CDR3 DNA sequence: TGTGCCAGCAGCCCTAGCGGGGGAGGGGATGAAAGACTGTTTTTT. Translating it yields CASSPSGGGDERLFF. This sequence joins TRBV7-3 and TRBJ1-4; weak D call: TRBD1 (5 bases). CDR1 and CDR2 from the germline V gene are SGHTA and FQGTGA. The CDR3 has 15 residues.

This clonotype was seen ten or more times. V is TRBV14 and J is TRBJ2-2, with D perhaps matching TRBD2 (5 bases). CDR3 length equals 12 residues. The V gene's germline CDR1 is SGHDN and CDR2 FVKESK. V lost 4 bases to trimming and J lost 5 bases, with 5 bases between them. The DNA of the CDR3 is TGTGCCAGCAGCCCGGGGACCGGGGAGCTGTTTTTT. Protein product: CASSPGTGELFF.

This chain connects TRBV6-2 or TRBV6-3 to TRBJ2-1; 12 bases line up with TRBD2. Germline CDR1 MNHEY, CDR2 SVGEGT. Unmatched junction bases numbered 13, after V lost 2 bases and J lost 8 bases. The CDR3 runs 18 residues. The CDR3 sequence is CASSYAGRASGGAHEQFF. The CDR3 DNA reads as TGTGCCAGCAGTTACGCGGGGAGAGCTAGCGGGGGGGCTCATGAGCAGTTCTTC.

J is TRBJ2-5 and V is TRBV5-1; D is uncertain. This CDR3 contains 14 residues. The V end was cut by 0 bases, the J end by 3 bases, with 9 bases between. Looked up from germline, CDR1 is SGHRS and CDR2 is YFSETQ. CDR3 nucleotide sequence: TGCGCCAGCAGCTTGGTTGGCGGAGAAGAGACCCAGTACTTC. This codes for CASSLVGGEETQYF.

The chain combines TRBV14 with TRBJ2-1; D is unresolved. The CDR3 runs 13 residues. V dropped 1 base and J dropped 10 bases, with 11 bases sitting between them. The germline gives CDR1 SGHDN, CDR2 FVKESK. The CDR3 protein is CASSQGSLREQFF. CDR3 in DNA: TGTGCCAGCAGCCAAGGTTCGCTCAGGGAGCAGTTCTTC. Variable domain in full (rest from reference TRBV14 and TRBJ2-1): EAGVTQFPSHSVIEKGQTVTLRCDPISGHDNLYWYRRVMGKEIKFLLHFVKESKQDESGMPNNRFLAERTGGTYSTLKVQPAELEDSGVYFCASSQGSLREQFFGPGTRLTVL.

V gene TRBV28 combines with J gene TRBJ2-1, with 9 nucleotides matching TRBD1. Germline V gives CDR1 MDHEN, CDR2 SYDVKM. The CDR3 is made up of 16 amino acids. V shed 4 bases and J 4 bases; nucleotides not matched to a gene: 8. Here the CDR3 DNA reads TGTGCCAGCAGTTCCGCCTCGACAGGGGGTTACAATGAGCAGTTCTTC. Residues: CASSSASTGGYNEQFF. The full variable domain, in which reference TRBV28 and TRBJ2-1 provide the parts outside the CDR3, is DVKVTQSSRYLVKRTGEKVFLECVQDMDHENMFWYRQDPGLGLRLIYFSYDVKMKEKGDIPEGYSVSREKKERFSLILESASTNQTSMYLCASSSASTGGYNEQFFGPGTRLTVL.

This clonotype has only a few counts. The chain links TRBV12-3 or TRBV12-4 to TRBJ2-2; 10 positions match TRBD1. This CDR3 is built from 16 residues. The V and J ends lost 5 bases and 5 bases, in that order; junction bases with no gene match: 8. This CDR3 reads CASSNRQGASTGELFF. CDR3 DNA sequence: TGTGCCAGCAGTAACAGACAGGGGGCTAGTACCGGGGAGCTGTTTTTT.

This clonotype was counted a few times. V is TRBV7-2 and J is TRBJ2-7; tentatively, D is TRBD1 (5 bases). The V and J ends lost 1 base and 6 bases respectively, with 10 bases between them. The length of the CDR3 is 13 residues. CDR1 and CDR2 from the germline V gene are SGHTA and FQGNSA. In DNA form, the CDR3 reads TGTGCCAGCAGCTTAGTTCAGGGCTCCGAGCAGTACTTC. It yields the protein CASSLVQGSEQYF. Based on the CDR3 plus reference TRBV7-2 and TRBJ2-7, the full variable domain is GAGVSQSPSNKVTEKGKDVELRCDPISGHTALYWYRQSLGQGLEFLIYFQGNSAPDKSGLPSDRFSAERTGGSVSTLTIQRTQQEDSAVYLCASSLVQGSEQYFGPGTRLTVT.

This clonotype was found a few times. The chain recombines TRBV24-1 with TRBJ2-5; 9 bases agree with TRBD2. V was clipped by 3 bases and J by 1 base; unmatched bases: 5. CDR1 KGHDR and CDR2 SFDVKD come from the germline V gene. The CDR3 has 16 residues. The CDR3 region has the DNA TGTGCCACCAGTGATAAGACTAGCGGAGTCCAAGAGACCCAGTACTTC. As protein: CATSDKTSGVQETQYF.

The V call is TRBV7-3, the J call TRBJ2-3, with 9 positions matching TRBD2. This CDR3 has 14 amino acids. Germline V gene lookup returns CDR1 SGHTA and CDR2 FQGTGA. After removal of 6 bases from V and 5 bases from J, the junction contained 6 bases not matched to a gene. The CDR3 reads CASSLAGWEDTQYF. The CDR3 DNA is TGTGCCAGCAGTCTAGCGGGGTGGGAAGATACGCAGTATTTT. Together with reference TRBV7-3 and TRBJ2-3, the CDR3 gives the full variable domain: GAGVSQTPSNKVTEKGKYVELRCDPISGHTALYWYRQSLGQGPEFLIYFQGTGAADDSGLPNDRFFAVRPEGSVSTLKIQRTERGDSAVYLCASSLAGWEDTQYFGPGTRLTVL.

This clonotype was recorded a few times. V usage is TRBV20-1 and J usage is TRBJ2-3, with TRBD1 as a possible D gene (8 bases). Trimming left V 0 bases short and J 3 bases short, with 16 bases between. This CDR3 is built from 16 residues. CDR1 DFQATT and CDR2 SNEGSKA come from the germline V gene (reference sequence). The CDR3 loop reads CSARDKNRGGTDTQYF. As DNA, the CDR3 is TGCAGTGCTAGAGATAAGAACAGGGGGGGGACAGATACGCAGTATTTT.

This clonotype was seen many times. The chain has TRBV29-1 and TRBJ1-4; D may be TRBD1 (6 bases). The germline V gene has CDR1 SQVTM and CDR2 ANQGSEA. V was pared by 3 bases and J by 3 bases, with 11 bases between. This CDR3 spans 14 amino acids. The CDR3 reads CSVDLGHSNEKLFF. The CDR3 region has the DNA TGCAGCGTTGATCTGGGACACTCTAATGAAAAACTGTTTTTT.

The chain links TRBV27 to TRBJ2-3; 7 nucleotides line up with TRBD2. CDR3 size: 15 residues. The J segment lost 2 bases and the V segment lost 5 bases, leaving 7 bases of the junction unmatched. Germline CDR1 MNHEY, CDR2 SMNVEV (reference sequence). DNA of the CDR3: TGTGCCAGCAGTCAAAGACTAGCAGACACAGATACGCAGTATTTT. Translated: CASSQRLADTDTQYF.

V and J are TRBV7-8 and TRBJ2-1, with 12 nucleotides matching TRBD2. CDR3 size: 19 residues. V gave up 5 bases and J gave up 2 bases; unmatched junction bases: 13. CDR1 is SGHVS and CDR2 is FQNEAQ in the germline V gene. The CDR3 sequence: CASSPGGRLAGVTYNEQFF. The DNA for the CDR3 is TGTGCCAGCAGCCCAGGGGGGAGACTAGCGGGGGTCACCTACAATGAGCAGTTCTTC.

The V and J genes are TRBV7-8 and TRBJ2-3, with D unresolved. This CDR3 contains 15 residues. CDR1 is SGHVS, CDR2 FQNEAQ, per germline. The V gene lost 5 bases and the J gene lost 2 bases, with 14 bases spanning the gap. CDR3: CASSPQRVSTDTQYF. The DNA of the CDR3 is TGTGCCAGCAGCCCACAACGGGTGTCCACAGATACGCAGTATTTT.

V is TRBV29-1 and J is TRBJ1-1, with a tentative D call TRBD1 (6 bases). Per the germline V gene, CDR1 is SQVTM and CDR2 is ANQGSEA. V dropped 7 bases and J dropped 9 bases, with 21 bases sitting between them. CDR3 size: 13 residues. CDR3 in DNA: TGCAGCGCTGTTGAAACGGTACAGGGCAAAGCTTTCTTT. As protein: CSAVETVQGKAFF.

This chain joins TRBV20-1 and TRBJ2-3; the match to TRBD1 covers 9 bases. The CDR3 length is 15 residues. Germline V lookup: CDR1 DFQATT, CDR2 SNEGSKA (reference sequence). With 6 bases clipped from V and 7 bases from J, the junction kept 14 bases outside the gene matches. The CDR3 loop reads CSAVNSGTGRNTQYF. The CDR3 DNA follows: TGCAGTGCCGTGAACTCCGGGACAGGGAGGAATACGCAGTATTTT.

J is TRBJ2-4 and V is TRBV3-1; TRBD1 matches 9 bases. There are 15 residues in the CDR3. The germline gives CDR1 LGHDT, CDR2 YNNKEL (reference sequence). V was clipped by 6 bases and J by 1 base; unmatched bases: 4. As DNA, the CDR3 is TGTGCCAGCAGGCGACAGGGGGAGGCCAAAAACATTCAGTACTTC. Residues: CASRRQGEAKNIQYF.

Only a few counts were recorded for this clonotype. CDR3 sequence (DNA): TGTGCCAGCAGCCATCAGGGGAATTACGAGCAGTACTTC. Its translation: CASSHQGNYEQYF. The chain links TRBV3-1 to TRBJ2-7; D might be TRBD1 (6 bases). The germline gives CDR1 LGHDT, CDR2 YNNKEL (reference sequence). The CDR3 spans 13 residues. The V end was cut by 3 bases, the J end by 4 bases, with 10 bases between.

The chain employs TRBV4-3 and TRBJ2-6; possibly TRBD2 for D (6 bases). This CDR3 comprises 14 residues. Germline assignment: CDR1 LGHNA and CDR2 YSLEER. V dropped 10 bases and J dropped 2 bases, with 12 bases sitting between them. The CDR3 sequence: CATGGSPGANVLTF. CDR3 in DNA: TGCGCCACCGGGGGTTCCCCTGGGGCCAACGTCCTGACTTTC.

In DNA form, the CDR3 reads TGCAGCGTTGAAGACCCTCCTGGCAATGAGCAGTTCTTC. Protein sequence: CSVEDPPGNEQFF. The rearrangement joins TRBV29-1 to TRBJ2-1; D gene unclear. Trimming took off 0 bases at V and 6 bases at J, with 9 bases between the two ends. The CDR3 is 13 amino acids. CDR1 and CDR2 from the germline V gene are SQVTM and ANQGSEA.

This clonotype was seen a handful of times. The J gene is TRBJ2-5, the V gene TRBV5-5, with D uncertain. CDR1 and CDR2 from the germline V gene are SGHKS and YYEKEE (reference sequence). V lost 3 bases and J 1 base, leaving 13 bases between the germline ends. The CDR3 has 15 amino acids. CDR3 region: CASSSGPSPQETQYF. Written as DNA, the CDR3 is TGTGCCAGCAGCTCTGGACCGTCCCCCCAAGAGACCCAGTACTTC.

The V gene is TRBV20-1, the J gene TRBJ2-3, with 12 bases matching TRBD2. This CDR3 region has 16 residues. Trimming at V came to 2 bases and at J to 0 bases, leaving 3 bases not matched to a gene. CDR1 and CDR2 (germline): DFQATT, SNEGSKA (reference sequence). CDR3 residues: CSARRGLAGSTDTQYF. The CDR3 DNA reads as TGCAGTGCTAGACGCGGACTAGCGGGAAGCACAGATACGCAGTATTTT.

The J gene is TRBJ2-1, the V gene TRBV11-1; D not resolved. Trimming took 2 bases from V and 0 from J, leaving 8 bases between them. This CDR3 contains 15 residues. The germline V gene encodes CDR1 SGHAT and CDR2 FQDESV (reference sequence). CDR3 DNA sequence: TGTGCCAGCAGCTTAAGGGTTAACTCCTACAATGAGCAGTTCTTC. It yields the protein CASSLRVNSYNEQFF.

This clonotype was observed once. The V and J genes are TRBV11-3 and TRBJ1-1; D remains unclear. Trimming took off 5 bases at V and 6 bases at J, with 13 bases between the two ends. The germline gives CDR1 SGHNT, CDR2 YENEEA. The CDR3 runs to 13 residues. The CDR3 nucleotides read TGTGCCAGCAGCGCCGACCAGTATCCTGAAGCTTTCTTT. As protein: CASSADQYPEAFF.

The genes are TRBV7-8 and TRBJ1-1; D ambiguous. The CDR3 runs to 12 residues. The germline V and J ends were trimmed by 1 base and 6 bases, with 6 bases remaining between them. From germline, CDR1 is SGHVS and CDR2 FQNEAQ. This CDR3 reads CASSLVPPEAFF. In DNA, the CDR3 is TGTGCCAGCAGCTTAGTTCCCCCTGAAGCTTTCTTT.

The genes are TRBV20-1 and TRBJ2-3; the match to TRBD2 covers 9 bases. The CDR3 extends over 15 amino acids. Germline V gene lookup returns CDR1 DFQATT and CDR2 SNEGSKA (reference sequence). J gave up 2 bases and V 5 bases, and 8 bases lay outside the gene matches. In DNA form, the CDR3 reads TGCAGTGCTCTAGGCCCTAGCGGGATCACAGATACGCAGTATTTT. Its translation: CSALGPSGITDTQYF.

The chain employs TRBV7-9 and TRBJ2-5, with D perhaps assigned TRBD1 or TRBD2 (5 bases each). Trimming removed 5 bases from V and 1 base from J, with 11 bases in between. The CDR3 consists of 14 residues. Looked up from germline, CDR1 is SEHNR and CDR2 is FQNEAQ (reference sequence). Here the CDR3 DNA reads TGTGCCAGCAGCCCCAGGGAGATCCAAGAGACCCAGTACTTC. It encodes CASSPREIQETQYF. Looking up the rest from reference TRBV7-9 and TRBJ2-5 gives the full variable domain: DTGVSQNPRHKITKRGQNVTFRCDPISEHNRLYWYRQTLGQGPEFLTYFQNEAQLEKSRLLSDRFSAERPKGSFSTLEIQRTEQGDSAMYLCASSPREIQETQYFGPGTRLLVL.

This clonotype has a handful of counts. This sequence joins TRBV3-1 and TRBJ1-2; D remains unclear. CDR1 and CDR2 from the germline V gene are LGHDT and YNNKEL (reference sequence). CDR3 size: 17 residues. Trimming removed 5 bases from V and 5 bases from J, with 24 bases in between. This CDR3 reads CASSTYPGLGIGYGYTF. The CDR3 DNA reads as TGTGCCAGCAGCACTTACCCAGGCCTGGGCATCGGGTATGGCTACACCTTC. The full variable domain, rest sourced from reference TRBV3-1 and TRBJ1-2, is DTAVSQTPKYLVTQMGNDKSIKCEQNLGHDTMYWYKQDSKKFLKIMFSYNNKELIINETVPNRFSPKSPDKAHLNLHINSLELGDSAVYFCASSTYPGLGIGYGYTFGSGTRLTVV.

The chain links TRBV29-1 to TRBJ2-1; TRBD2 aligns across 11 bases. From germline, CDR1 is SQVTM and CDR2 ANQGSEA. V lost 7 bases and J lost 4; bases outside the gene matches: 12. CDR3 length: 16 amino acids. The CDR3 region has the DNA TGCAGCGGTTTGGGACTAGCGGTAAGAGATTACAATGAGCAGTTCTTC. It specifies CSGLGLAVRDYNEQFF.

This clonotype was observed many times. Sequence at one end of the junction differs from germline and may be a read error. This rearrangement joins TRBV5-1 to TRBJ1-5; D is perhaps TRBD1 (5 bases). The CDR3 loop spans 13 amino acids. Germline loops: CDR1 SGHRS, CDR2 YFSETQ. The CDR3 coding sequence is TGTGCCAGCAGTTTATCAGGGAATCAGCCCCAGCATTTT. Amino acids: CASSLSGNQPQHF.

This chain joins TRBV12-3 or TRBV12-4 and TRBJ2-4; 9 nucleotides match TRBD1. The J segment lost 3 bases and the V segment lost 8 bases, leaving 8 bases of the junction unmatched. The CDR3 extends over 15 amino acids. The CDR3 loop is CASPDPTGGKNIQYF. The DNA for the CDR3 is TGTGCCAGCCCCGACCCGACAGGGGGCAAAAACATTCAGTACTTC.